These 15 T cell receptor beta chains came from one sample sequenced in a study of metastatic and nonmetastatic thyroid tumors (dated by TCRdb to the early 2020s). Library preparation used PCR. The reads were generated on an Illumina HiSeq 4000. TCRdb handled the public reads itself, with Q25 trimming in fastp and clone calling in MiXCR, and kept productive beta chains. The sample table contains over 20,000 clones; only one count was recorded for more than 9% of them. Approximately 6.2% of the sample belongs to the ten largest clones. None of the patients had been given any treatment before thyroid surgery. Sequenced input: blood. The receptors stem from a male donor with papillary thyroid cancer or a benign thyroid nodule (not recorded which). Some clones in this sample may be carry-over from other donors' samples.

The chain links TRBV19 to TRBJ1-2; perhaps TRBD1 as D (5 bases). This CDR3 contains 17 residues. Germline V gene sequence: CDR1 LNHDA, CDR2 SQIVND (reference sequence). Trimming pared 5 bases from V and 7 bases from J, leaving 26 bases between. CDR3 sequence reads: CASSSQFRDPAWFGYTF. As DNA, the CDR3 is TGTGCCAGTAGTTCCCAGTTCCGGGACCCAGCCTGGTTTGGCTACACCTTC. The whole variable domain, remainder taken from reference TRBV19 and TRBJ1-2, is DGGITQSPKYLFRKEGQNVTLSCEQNLNHDAMYWYRQDPGQGLRLIYYSQIVNDFQKGDIAEGYSVSREKKESFPLTVTSAQKNPTAFYLCASSSQFRDPAWFGYTFGSGTRLTVV.

At least ten counts were recorded for this clone. This chain links TRBV5-1 with TRBJ1-4; 10 bases align to TRBD1. Looked up from germline, CDR1 is SGHRS and CDR2 is YFSETQ. The CDR3 loop spans 15 amino acids. Germline trimming cut 4 bases from V and 6 bases from J; bases unmatched to any gene: 6. The CDR3 spells CASSLRQGADEKLFF. Written as DNA, the CDR3 is TGCGCCAGCAGCCTAAGACAGGGGGCGGATGAAAAACTGTTTTTT.

This clone showed up many times. This chain joins TRBV4-1 and TRBJ1-1, with D maybe TRBD1 (5 bases). The CDR3 runs to 16 residues. From germline, CDR1 is MGHRA and CDR2 YSYEKL. V lost 1 base and J 2 bases, leaving 14 bases between the germline ends. CDR3 residues: CASSQVLRGANTEAFF. The CDR3 nucleotides are TGCGCCAGCAGCCAAGTGCTCCGGGGCGCCAACACTGAAGCTTTCTTT.

This clone was observed a handful of times. V gene TRBV6-2 or TRBV6-3 combines with J gene TRBJ2-2, with no clear D. The CDR3 extends over 11 amino acids. The V and J ends lost 8 bases and 7 bases respectively, with 8 bases between them. Germline assignment: CDR1 MNHEY and CDR2 SVGEGT. The CDR3 protein is CASLYGGELFF. The DNA of the CDR3 is TGTGCCAGCCTATATGGCGGGGAGCTGTTTTTT.

This clone was counted many times. One base away lies a much larger clone, so this may be a sequencing read error. V gene TRBV6-2 or TRBV6-3 combines with J gene TRBJ2-1; 12 bases match TRBD2. The CDR3 sequence is 14 residues long. V was pared by 6 bases and J by 8 bases, with 5 bases of the junction left unmatched. The germline V gene encodes CDR1 MNHEY and CDR2 SVGEGT. The CDR3 DNA is TGTGCCAGCAGAAGGACTAGCGGGGTATATGAGCAGTTCTTC. It codes for CASRRTSGVYEQFF.

By proportion, this clone is medium-sized (0.01 to 0.1%). V is TRBV12-3 or TRBV12-4 and J is TRBJ2-7, with D perhaps TRBD1 (6 bases). Trimming shortened V by 2 bases and J by 3 bases, and 17 bases separated the two germline ends. The CDR3 loop spans 16 amino acids. The CDR3 reads CASSLRGFRGSYEQYF. The CDR3 DNA reads TGTGCCAGCAGTTTAAGGGGGTTCAGGGGTAGCTACGAGCAGTACTTC.

In this sample, this clone turned up many times. This chain connects TRBV4-1 to TRBJ2-3; D may be TRBD1 or TRBD2 (5 bases each). V was trimmed by 0 bases and J by 7 bases, leaving 14 bases between them. This CDR3 comprises 15 residues. Germline V gene lookup returns CDR1 MGHRA and CDR2 YSYEKL. The CDR3 DNA follows: TGCGCCAGCAGCCAAGATGGGACCCGGGCAAATACGCAGTATTTT. It yields the protein CASSQDGTRANTQYF.

This clone occurred a few times. This chain uses TRBV27 with TRBJ1-5; no clear D. The CDR3 is 13 residues long. The ends were cut back, 1 base at V and 5 bases at J, with 6 bases in the middle. CDR1 is MNHEY, CDR2 SMNVEV, per germline (reference sequence). The CDR3 nucleotides read TGTGCCAGCAGTTTATTCCCCGATCAGCCCCAGCATTTT. Translation gives CASSLFPDQPQHF.

The DNA for the CDR3 is TGTGCCAGCAGTTACTGGGGCGGGGGTACTAGCACAGATACGCAGTATTTT. Its protein is CASSYWGGGTSTDTQYF. This chain joins TRBV6-9 and TRBJ2-3, with TRBD2 matching over 7 bases. This CDR3 has 17 amino acids. J lost 0 bases, V lost 3 bases, and 9 bases had no gene match. Germline CDR1 MNHGY, CDR2 SVAAGI.

This clone turned up a few times. This specimen includes other DNA sequences encoding the same CDR3. This rearrangement joins TRBV10-2 to TRBJ2-3; 9 bases agree with TRBD2. Germline CDR1 and CDR2: WSHSY and SAAADI. Trimming at V came to 5 bases and at J to 5 bases, leaving 8 bases not matched to a gene. There are 15 residues in the CDR3. The CDR3 loop is CASSPTSGRIDTQYF. CDR3 DNA sequence: TGCGCCAGCAGTCCCACCAGCGGGAGGATAGATACGCAGTATTTT.

This clone was seen ten or more times. The gene calls are TRBV5-6 and TRBJ2-5; D remains unclear. CDR1 and CDR2 from the germline V gene are SGHDT and YYEEEE. The V end was cut by 1 base, the J end by 5 bases, with 6 bases between. The CDR3 has 12 residues. CDR3 DNA sequence: TGTGCCAGCAGCTTGAATCCGGAGACCCAGTACTTC. Protein product: CASSLNPETQYF.

This clone appeared many times. The chain recombines TRBV20-1 with TRBJ2-1; no firm D call. Germline loops: CDR1 DFQATT, CDR2 SNEGSKA (reference sequence). The ends were cut back, 3 bases at V and 8 bases at J, with 8 bases in the middle. The CDR3 covers 11 residues. The CDR3 DNA is TGCAGTGCTAGTTCGGGTCATGAGCAGTTCTTC. This codes for CSASSGHEQFF.

In its sample, this clone is medium-sized (0.01 to 0.1%). The chain links TRBV12-3 or TRBV12-4 to TRBJ2-7, with TRBD2 as a possible D gene (6 bases). V gave up 6 bases and J gave up 4 bases, with 13 bases separating them. The CDR3 is 13 residues long. The CDR3 DNA follows: TGTGCCAGCAGCCTCCTGGGGGGTTACGAGCAGTACTTC. This gives the protein CASSLLGGYEQYF.

This clone was observed at least ten times. Distinct nucleotide sequences in the sample also encode this CDR3. The chain joins TRBV18 to TRBJ2-7, with TRBD2 matching over 9 bases. V trimming: 7 bases; J trimming: 3 bases; junction bases outside the gene matches: 7. CDR1 is KGHSH and CDR2 is LQKENI in the germline V gene. The CDR3 has 14 amino acids. DNA for the CDR3: TGTGCCAGCTGTGAGGGAGCGGGGGGCTACGAGCAGTACTTC. The encoded protein is CASCEGAGGYEQYF.

Ten or more counts support this clone. The gene calls are TRBV5-4 and TRBJ1-6, with a weak D call TRBD1 (5 bases). Deletions cut 7 bases from V and 10 bases from J, with 21 bases between. The length of the CDR3 is 15 residues. The germline CDR1 and CDR2 sequences are SGHNT and YYREEE (reference sequence). The CDR3 region is CASGGYKSVTSPLHF. As DNA, the CDR3 is TGTGCCAGCGGGGGATACAAATCCGTAACGTCACCCCTCCACTTT.